What follows describes a single T cell receptor (beta chain). Its antigen is still unknown. No much larger clonotype is one base removed from it; base qualities were not supplied. These data originate in a study of blood T cell repertoires in COVID-19 (TCRdb year 2020). About the investigation overall: Collaborator samples came from the United States, Italy and Spain and covered acute and convalescent phases of COVID-19. The repertoires were released in a freely available public database intended as a resource for research on the immune response to SARS-CoV-2. A de-identified subject ID, COVID-19 status, age in years and sex were almost always included in the sample metadata. Where available, HLA class I and class II types were taken from metadata supplied by the sample provider and were not determined by assay-based typing. The samples were drawn from two sources: the first 160 participants of the ongoing ImmuneRACE study, and fewer than 1,500 subjects contributed by 6 global collaborators. The material from the prospective study consisted of cDNA or gDNA derived from T cells, B-cell-depleted T cells, or PBMCs. Subjects who had been exposed to COVID-19, were actively infected with it, or had recovered from it provided the deeply sampled blood TCRbeta repertoires that made up the dataset. What the research found in general, with its limitations: The quantity of clinical and demographic metadata differed by source and by participant and was supplied without curation.

Looking up the germline V gene (reference sequence) yields CDR1 WNHNN and CDR2 SYGVQD. From the cysteine up to the phenylalanine, the CDR3 has a length of 17 residues. The retained sequence is limited to the CDR3, 51 bases, with the frame set at the first base. Relative to germline, V is 3 bases shorter and J is 5 bases shorter, with 20 bases between their ends. Whole blood was collected in K2EDTA tubes by collaborating institutions according to the institutions' own protocols. For TCRbeta analysis, collaborators shipped samples as frozen whole blood, isolated PBMCs, or DNA extracted from either of those sample types. TCRbeta CDR3 regions were amplified from genomic DNA using the immunoSEQ Assay, a bias-controlled multiplex PCR. Turning to the authors' computational methods: Within the assay, amplification of reference gene primers was used to estimate how many nucleated cells each sample contained. To quantify the absolute abundance of each unique TCRbeta CDR3 rearrangement, sequence reads were collapsed and filtered. For each sample, productive Simpson clonality was calculated by taking the square root of Simpson's diversity index across productive rearrangements. Entries here come from immuneACCESS through TCRdb and include only in-frame sequences with V and J called. Some clones fail to appear in such tables; in the studies checked, an unresolved V gene covers under half of the shortfall, and the cause of the remainder is unknown. The V and J calls and clone size come from that table; D and trimming were worked out from the DNA. Counted in this sample were 140,000 to 150,000 clones; roughly 87% of them appeared once. The top ten constitute less than 0.95% of the sample.

This receptor was identified in a woman aged 50 to 65 with acute or convalescent COVID-19. Sequencing used peripheral blood. This sequence uses TRBV10-1 and TRBJ2-1; possibly the D gene is TRBD1, per 5 matching bases. The bases read TGCGCCAGCAGTGATGATTACCGCTTTTCAGGGAACAATGAGCAGTTCTTC. It translates to CASSDDYRFSGNNEQFF.